This record concerns one T cell receptor (beta chain) sequence. Antigen specificity is unknown. V lost 5 bases, J lost 8 bases, and 5 bases stayed unmatched. This CDR3 contains 13 residues. CDR1 is MNHEY, CDR2 SVGAGI, per germline. This entry comes from a study of T cell responses to AZD1222 COVID-19 vaccine. Study overall: Pooled in the analysis were second doses at about 4 or about 12 weeks.

Here immunoSEQ multiplex PCR was the method, and the copy in TCRdb shows in-frame clones only, minus some. The sample includes 95,000 or so clones, roughly 88% seen only once; the top ten take over 2.5%. Whole-study findings and limits: Repertoire sampling occurred only after the peak T cell response.

The J gene is TRBJ1-3, the V gene TRBV6-5; 8 bases are shared with TRBD1. The TCR comes from an adult in good health. The specimen comprised peripheral blood, sampled on day 0 of AZD1222 vaccination. CDR3 nucleotides: TGTGCCAGCAGTCGGACAGGGAGAGACACCATATATTTT. It translates to CASSRTGRDTIYF.